A selection of T cell receptor beta chains follows, all from one sample in a study of beta chain features in type 1 diabetes. TCRdb's table, derived via immunoSEQ multiplex PCR, lists solely in-frame clones and lacks some. The sample lists about 240,000 clones; 14% were seen once. The specimen sequenced was naive CD4+ T cells from blood. All receptors derive from a man aged 25 to 45 with type 1 diabetes. CDR3s include the opening cysteine and the closing phenylalanine or tryptophan. The D gene is left open where the match is weak. Some rows have no size entry. The others give once, few or many, or a class for an expanded clone.

J gene	clone size	V gene	D gene	CDR3 DNA	CDR3 protein
TRBJ2-7	few	TRBV6-5	TRBD1	TGTGCCAGCAGCCGGGACAGGGGCTACGAGCAGTACTTC	CASSRDRGYEQYF
TRBJ2-3	few	TRBV10-3	TRBD2	TGTGCCATCAGTGCCGGACTAGCGGGCCGAGATACGCAGTATTTT	CAISAGLAGRDTQYF
TRBJ1-5	.	TRBV10-3	.	TGTGCCATCAGCGGACAGCACAATCAGCCCCAGCATTTT	CAISGQHNQPQHF
TRBJ2-5	few	TRBV5-4	.	TGTGCCAGCAGCTCACAGGTTCAAGAGACCCAGTACTTC	CASSSQVQETQYF
TRBJ2-7	few	TRBV5-1	.	TGCGCCAGCAGCTTGAACCCCCGTGGGCGCGCAGTCTACGAGCAGTACTTC	CASSLNPRGRAVYEQYF
TRBJ2-1	few	TRBV5-4	.	TGTGCCAGCAGTCTCGGGAGAAGGAGCGATGAGCAGTTCTTC	CASSLGRRSDEQFF
TRBJ2-3	.	TRBV18	TRBD1	TGTGCCAGCTCACCCGGCAGGGGGCAGGCAGATACGCAGTATTTT	CASSPGRGQADTQYF
TRBJ1-3	.	TRBV30	TRBD1	TGTGCCTGGAGGGCCGGACAGGGTGGCGGCACCATATATTTT	CAWRAGQGGGTIYF
TRBJ2-2	few	TRBV29-1	.	TGCAGCGTAGATGCCACTCACACCGGGGAGCTGTTTTTT	CSVDATHTGELFF
TRBJ2-5	few	TRBV2	TRBD2	TGTGCCAGCAGTGAATTGAGAGCGGGGGCACTCCAAGAGACCCAGTACTTC	CASSELRAGALQETQYF
TRBJ2-7	.	TRBV6-1	.	TGTGCCAGCAGGGAAGGACACTCCTACGAGCAGTACTTC	CASREGHSYEQYF
TRBJ2-2	few	TRBV5-8	TRBD1	TGTGCCAGCAGCTTGGGGACAGGGCACAACACCGGGGAGCTGTTTTTT	CASSLGTGHNTGELFF
TRBJ2-7	.	TRBV7-9	TRBD2	TGTGCCAGCAGCCCACGGGCTAGCGGGAGTTTAGTGAGAGAGCAGTACTTC	CASSPRASGSLVREQYF
TRBJ1-2	few	TRBV18	.	TGTGCCAGCTCACCTATGACGGAGCCCATTAACTATGGCTACACCTTC	CASSPMTEPINYGYTF
TRBJ2-3	few	TRBV20-1	.	TGCAGTGCTACAAGCTTGGATACGCAGTATTTT	CSATSLDTQYF
TRBJ1-4	few	TRBV30	.	TGTGCCTGGAGTGGAGGGACAAACGGAGGTGAAAAACTGTTTTTT	CAWSGGTNGGEKLFF
TRBJ1-2	.	TRBV25-1	.	TGTGCCAGCAGTGGGCAGGGGCCTTACTATGGCTACACCTTC	CASSGQGPYYGYTF
TRBJ2-7	few	TRBV6-5	TRBD2	TGTGCCAGCAGCGAAGGGACTAGCTACGAGCAGTACTTC	CASSEGTSYEQYF
TRBJ2-7	.	TRBV29-1	.	TGCAGCGTTGGCGCAGGAGGCTCCTACGAGCAGTACTTC	CSVGAGGSYEQYF
TRBJ2-1	.	TRBV18	.	TGTGCCAGCTCACCACAGGAGGACCGAACCCTGTTCAATGAGCAGTTCTTC	CASSPQEDRTLFNEQFF
TRBJ2-3	.	TRBV18	.	TGTGCCAGCTCACCACCGGTACAGGGGACTCTAACAGATACGCAGTATTTT	CASSPPVQGTLTDTQYF
TRBJ1-5	few	TRBV6-6	TRBD1	TGTGCCAGCAGCCCTAGGACAGGGGTTCAGCCCCAGCATTTT	CASSPRTGVQPQHF
TRBJ1-4	.	TRBV15	.	TGTGCCACCAGCAGAGATCCTGGCAGTTCTAATGAAAAACTGTTTTTT	CATSRDPGSSNEKLFF
TRBJ2-5	few	TRBV2	TRBD2	TGTGCCAGCAGTGACTCGGGGGGGCAAGAGACCCAGTACTTC	CASSDSGGQETQYF
TRBJ2-7	few	TRBV19	.	TGTGCCAGTAGGCCTGGTCCAGGGCTAACCTACGAGCAGTACTTC	CASRPGPGLTYEQYF
TRBJ2-3	.	TRBV5-4	.	TGTGCCAGCAGCTCTGGAGGGGGGGTCACAGATACGCAGTATTTT	CASSSGGGVTDTQYF
TRBJ2-7	.	TRBV7-9	.	TGTGCCAGCAGCTTAGGGGCGGGGGACATCTACGAGCAGTACTTC	CASSLGAGDIYEQYF
TRBJ1-1	.	TRBV21-1	.	TGTGCCAGCAGCATAGCCGAGCAGGTTGCGTGGGACACTGAAGCTTTCTTT	CASSIAEQVAWDTEAFF
TRBJ2-5	.	TRBV30	TRBD2	TGTGCCTGGAGTGTACTGGGACTAGGGGCCGGAGAGACCCAGTACTTC	CAWSVLGLGAGETQYF
TRBJ2-3	.	TRBV10-2	.	TGCGCCAGCAGTGAGGGAGTCGGGAGGCAGTATTTT	CASSEGVGRQYF
TRBJ1-2	few	TRBV29-1	TRBD1	TGCAGCGTGGAGCACAGGGGGCATGGCTACACCTTC	CSVEHRGHGYTF
TRBJ1-1	.	TRBV30	TRBD1	TGTGCCTGGAGCGGACAGGGGGCCACTGAAGCTTTCTTT	CAWSGQGATEAFF
TRBJ2-7	.	TRBV10-3	.	TGTGCCATCAAGACTACCGATCCTTACGAGCAGTACTTC	CAIKTTDPYEQYF
TRBJ2-7	.	TRBV5-1	.	TGCGCCAGCAGCTTCATAGGGGCAGGGTACGAGCAGTACTTC	CASSFIGAGYEQYF
TRBJ1-1	.	TRBV6-5	.	TGTGCCAGCAGTCCCCCCGAAATCGGTACTGAAGCTTTCTTT	CASSPPEIGTEAFF
TRBJ2-1	.	TRBV11-3	.	TGTGCCAGCAGCTTGGGAGGACCGAGCTCCTACAATGAGCAGTTCTTC	CASSLGGPSSYNEQFF
TRBJ2-5	.	TRBV10-3	.	TGTGCCATCAGTGAGAAGGGGCCAGGCGGTGAGACCCAGTACTTC	CAISEKGPGGETQYF
TRBJ2-1	.	TRBV29-1	.	TGCAGCGGCCAGGGATACAATGAGCAGTTCTTC	CSGQGYNEQFF
TRBJ2-2	.	TRBV5-1	TRBD2	TGCGCCAGCAGCTTCACGGGAGGCTCGAACACCGGGGAGCTGTTTTTT	CASSFTGGSNTGELFF
TRBJ2-3	.	TRBV6-6	.	TGTGCCAGCAGTCCTCCCTCTAGCACAGATACGCAGTATTTT	CASSPPSSTDTQYF
TRBJ2-7	few	TRBV6-5	TRBD2	TGTGCCAGCAGTTCCACTAGCGGCTACGAGCAGTACTTC	CASSSTSGYEQYF
TRBJ1-1	.	TRBV6-5	.	TGTGCCAGCATCAAGAGGAACACTGAAGCTTTCTTT	CASIKRNTEAFF
TRBJ1-5	few	TRBV19	TRBD1	TGTGCCAGTAGTATCGACAGGGTAGGTAATCAGCCCCAGCATTTT	CASSIDRVGNQPQHF
TRBJ2-7	few	TRBV28	.	TGTGCCAGCAGTGGAACAGGGTTCCCCTACGAGCAGTACTTC	CASSGTGFPYEQYF
TRBJ2-2	few	TRBV19	.	TGTGCCAGTAGTATTGTAGCGCTCACCGGGGAGCTGTTTTTT	CASSIVALTGELFF
TRBJ1-2	few	TRBV30	.	TGTGCCTCTGCCGGACAGCCCTATGGCTACACCTTC	CASAGQPYGYTF
TRBJ2-2	few	TRBV7-9	.	TGTGCCAGCAGCACAAGATATGCCGGGGGCACCGGGGAGCTGTTTTTT	CASSTRYAGGTGELFF
TRBJ2-3	few	TRBV4-2	TRBD2	TGTGCCAGCAGCCTATCCACGACTAGCGGGGCTAGCACAGATACGCAGTATTTT	CASSLSTTSGASTDTQYF
TRBJ2-3	.	TRBV2	TRBD1	TGTGCCACTAGACCGGGACAGGGAACAGATACGCAGTATTTT	CATRPGQGTDTQYF
TRBJ2-3	.	TRBV10-3	TRBD2	TGTGCCATCAGCGGGACTAGCGGGGGGTTCGCAGATACGCAGTATTTT	CAISGTSGGFADTQYF
TRBJ1-2	few	TRBV2	TRBD1	TGTGCCAGCAGTCGGGACAGGGGGGTCCCTGGCTACACCTTC	CASSRDRGVPGYTF
TRBJ2-5	few	TRBV9	TRBD2	TGTGCCAGCAGCCCCATGGGACTAGCGGGCGCCGAGACCCAGTACTTC	CASSPMGLAGAETQYF
TRBJ2-5	.	TRBV9	TRBD1	TGTGCCAGCAGCAAGGGACAGGCCGGGGAGACCCAGTACTTC	CASSKGQAGETQYF
TRBJ1-1	.	TRBV6-1	.	TGTGCCAGCGCCCACAGATGGAACACTGAAGCTTTCTTT	CASAHRWNTEAFF
TRBJ2-5	.	TRBV7-9	TRBD2	TGTGCCAGCAGCTTAGTGGCGGGAGGAGAGACCCAGTACTTC	CASSLVAGGETQYF
TRBJ1-2	.	TRBV5-4	.	TGTGCCAGCAGCTTGGACAGGGACACCTATGGCTACACCTTC	CASSLDRDTYGYTF
TRBJ1-6	.	TRBV29-1	TRBD1	TGCAGCGTTCGACAGGAAGGGACAGATTCACCCCTCCACTTT	CSVRQEGTDSPLHF
TRBJ1-1	.	TRBV2	TRBD1	TGTGCCAGCTGCGGGACAGCGAACACTGAAGCTTTCTTT	CASCGTANTEAFF
TRBJ1-3	.	TRBV5-1	.	TGCGCCAGCAGCCTCAGCACAGGGCTTGGAAACACCATATATTTT	CASSLSTGLGNTIYF
TRBJ2-7	few	TRBV6-5	TRBD1	TGTGCCAGCGGCCGGGACAGGGAGAGGGAGCAGTACTTC	CASGRDREREQYF